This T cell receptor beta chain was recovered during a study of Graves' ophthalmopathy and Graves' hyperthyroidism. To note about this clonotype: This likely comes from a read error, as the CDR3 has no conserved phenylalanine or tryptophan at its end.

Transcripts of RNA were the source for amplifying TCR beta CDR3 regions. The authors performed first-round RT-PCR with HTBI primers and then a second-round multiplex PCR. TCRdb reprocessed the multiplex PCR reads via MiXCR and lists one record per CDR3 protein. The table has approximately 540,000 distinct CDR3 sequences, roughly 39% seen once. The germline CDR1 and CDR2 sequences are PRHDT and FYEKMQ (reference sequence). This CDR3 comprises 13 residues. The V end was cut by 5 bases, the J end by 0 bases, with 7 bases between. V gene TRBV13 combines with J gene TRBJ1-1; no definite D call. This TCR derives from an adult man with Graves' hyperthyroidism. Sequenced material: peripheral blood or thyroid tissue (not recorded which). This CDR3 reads CASSLRMNTEAFS. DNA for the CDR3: TGTGCCAGCAGCCTAAGAATGAACACTGAAGCTTTCTCC.